A selection of T cell receptor beta chains follows, all from one sample in a study of T cell repertoires in cytomegalovirus infection. A single record per CDR3 protein comes from TCRdb applying MiXCR to the reads. This repertoire shows about 150,000 distinct CDR3 sequences, around a quarter found once; its top ten account for approximately 9.9%. Sample: PBMCs. These receptors all stem from a human donor in good health (CMV status not recorded). Some clones in this sample may be carry-over from other donors' samples. Each CDR3 is given with its conserved first and last residue. A D gene is named only where the DNA matches it firmly. Size tells how often a clone was seen (once, few, many) or the class of an expanded clone, and some rows leave it out.

>.|.|TRBJ2-5|TRBV7-9
CASTPYQETQYF
TGTGCCAGCACCCCGTACCAAGAGACCCAGTACTTC
>.|many|TRBJ2-1|TRBV7-8
CASSFRGYNEQFF
TGTGCCAGCAGCTTTCGGGGGTACAATGAGCAGTTCTTC
>TRBD2|few|TRBJ2-3|TRBV13
CASSSGTTGGTDTQYF
TGTGCCAGCAGCTCCGGGACTACGGGGGGCACAGATACGCAGTATTTT
>TRBD2|many|TRBJ2-3|TRBV7-3
CASSPLASGKSTDTQYF
TGTGCCAGCAGCCCCCTGGCTAGCGGAAAGAGCACAGATACGCAGTATTTT
>TRBD1|many|TRBJ2-7|TRBV7-2
CASSLVETGGYEQYF
TGTGCCAGCAGCTTAGTCGAGACAGGGGGCTACGAGCAGTACTTC
>.|many|TRBJ2-3|TRBV28
CASSLSGSSQADTQYF
TGTGCCAGCAGTTTATCAGGTTCCTCCCAAGCAGATACGCAGTATTTT
>.|.|TRBJ2-5|TRBV29-1
CSVMTPGETQYF
TGCAGCGTTATGACCCCAGGGGAGACCCAGTACTTC
>TRBD1|many|TRBJ2-2|TRBV7-2
CASSLSGQVGGELFF
TGTGCCAGCAGCCTCTCCGGACAGGTCGGCGGGGAGCTGTTTTTT
>.|many|TRBJ2-2|TRBV7-3
CASSLPQGADANTGELFF
TGTGCCAGCAGCTTACCCCAAGGGGCGGACGCGAACACCGGGGAGCTGTTTTTT
>TRBD1|few|TRBJ1-1|TRBV28
CASSSAPGTGPEAFF
TGTGCCAGCAGTTCCGCCCCTGGGACAGGGCCTGAAGCTTTCTTT
>.|.|TRBJ2-5|TRBV29-1
CSVEGGAHQYF
TGCAGCGTTGAAGGGGGAGCGCACCAGTACTTC
>.|few|TRBJ1-5|TRBV12-3/TRBV12-4
CASSGAPGQPQHF
TGTGCCAGCAGTGGGGCCCCCGGACAGCCCCAGCATTTT
>.|few|TRBJ2-3|TRBV6-6
CASIGPYTDTQYF
TGTGCCAGCATCGGACCCTACACAGATACGCAGTATTTT
>.|many|TRBJ1-6|TRBV7-8
CASSSSRNRPYNSPLHF
TGTGCCAGCAGCTCCAGTAGGAACCGACCCTATAATTCACCCCTCCACTTT
>TRBD1|.|TRBJ1-3|TRBV19
CASHRDRGSGNTIYF
TGTGCCAGCCACCGGGACAGGGGTTCTGGAAACACCATATATTTT
>.|few|TRBJ2-1|TRBV11-2
CASSPQSWQFF
TGTGCCAGCAGCCCACAGTCGTGGCAGTTCTTC
>.|many|TRBJ1-3|TRBV28
CASSNRKILGNTIYF
TGTGCCAGCAGCAACAGGAAAATTCTCGGAAACACCATATATTTT
>.|.|TRBJ2-2|TRBV12-3/TRBV12-4
CASGGTGELFF
TGTGCCAGCGGGGGGACCGGGGAGCTGTTTTTT
>TRBD2|.|TRBJ2-7|TRBV14
CASSQLGGLAGGGEQYF
TGTGCCAGCAGCCAACTGGGCGGACTAGCGGGGGGAGGCGAGCAGTACTTC
>.|many|TRBJ2-5|TRBV7-2
CASSLAPAEETQYF
TGTGCCAGCAGCTTAGCGCCAGCGGAAGAGACCCAGTACTTC
>TRBD1|.|TRBJ1-6|TRBV5-1
CASTSGQVNSPLHF
TGCGCCAGCACCTCGGGACAGGTTAATTCACCCCTCCACTTT
>.|few|TRBJ1-1|TRBV14
CASSQAQGSFLGAFF
TGTGCCAGCAGCCAAGCGCAGGGGTCTTTTCTCGGAGCTTTCTTT
>.|many|TRBJ2-1|TRBV7-2
CASSSGVRYNEQFF
TGTGCCAGCAGCTCAGGAGTGCGGTACAATGAGCAGTTCTTC
>TRBD2|few|TRBJ2-1|TRBV5-4
CASSLHEREVDNEQFF
TGTGCCAGCAGCCTTCATGAGCGGGAGGTCGACAATGAGCAGTTCTTC
>TRBD1|.|TRBJ2-1|TRBV7-6
CASSAQGREQFF
TGTGCCAGCAGCGCACAGGGGCGTGAGCAGTTCTTC
>.|few|TRBJ1-4|TRBV4-2
CASSQDRGEKLFF
TGTGCCAGCAGCCAAGACAGGGGCGAAAAACTGTTTTTT
>.|few|TRBJ1-5|TRBV5-8
CASSFTDNQPQHF
TGTGCCAGCAGCTTCACAGACAATCAGCCCCAGCATTTT
>.|.|TRBJ2-1|TRBV11-3
CASSFSTGNEQFF
TGTGCCAGCAGCTTTAGCACGGGAAATGAGCAGTTCTTC
>.|few|TRBJ2-7|TRBV19
CASSPSAYIYEQYF
TGTGCCAGTAGTCCCTCAGCGTATATCTACGAGCAGTACTTC
>.|many|TRBJ2-1|TRBV7-6
CASELYKSSYNEQFF
TGTGCCAGCGAATTATACAAAAGCTCCTACAATGAGCAGTTCTTC
>.|.|TRBJ1-2|TRBV11-2
CASSSDGISGYTF
TGTGCCAGCAGCTCAGACGGTATAAGCGGCTACACCTTC
>.|many|TRBJ2-5|TRBV12-3/TRBV12-4
CASSLTIFKAETQYF
TGTGCCAGCAGTTTAACAATTTTTAAGGCGGAGACCCAGTACTTC
>TRBD2|once|TRBJ2-1|TRBV29-1
CSVENGLAGPNEQFF
TGCAGCGTAGAAAATGGGCTAGCGGGCCCCAATGAGCAGTTCTTC
>.|medium-sized|TRBJ2-7|TRBV7-2
CASSLSHGLYEQYF
TGTGCCAGCAGCTTATCGCACGGCCTTTACGAGCAGTACTTC
>TRBD2|.|TRBJ2-1|TRBV9
CASSGIAGLYNEQFF
TGTGCCAGCAGCGGGATAGCGGGGCTTTACAATGAGCAGTTCTTC